Listed here are 18 T cell receptor beta chains from one sample, sequenced in a study of T cells after yellow fever vaccination. TCRdb itself ran the 5' RACE reads through MiXCR, one entry per CDR3 protein. Of about 370,000 distinct CDR3 sequences listed, under 14% are singletons. The sequencing used PBMCs, collected on the day of the first yellow fever vaccination. The origin of the receptors is a man aged 18 to 29 who received the YFV17D yellow fever vaccine.

This clonotype was recorded many times. This chain joins TRBV5-1 and TRBJ1-2; D gene ambiguous. The germline V gene has CDR1 SGHRS and CDR2 YFSETQ. V lost 1 base and J 6 bases, leaving 13 bases between the germline ends. The CDR3 contains 14 residues. CDR3 protein: CASSLLDTAHGYTF. CDR3 nucleotide sequence: TGCGCCAGCAGCTTGTTAGACACGGCCCATGGCTACACCTTC.

This clonotype was recorded a few times. The rearrangement links TRBV7-6 to TRBJ2-1; 7 bases align to TRBD1. CDR1 and CDR2 (germline): SGHVS, FNYEAQ. The CDR3 contains 15 residues. Trimming took 4 bases from V and 5 from J; bases not matched to a gene: 8. The CDR3 nucleotides read TGTGCCAGCAGCTCCCGGGACAGAGCACACAATGAGCAGTTCTTC. It yields the protein CASSSRDRAHNEQFF.

The gene calls are TRBV7-9 and TRBJ2-3; perhaps D is TRBD1 or TRBD2 (5 bases each). V was clipped by 6 bases and J by 5 bases, with 15 bases between them. Germline V gene data show CDR1 as SEHNR and CDR2 as FQNEAQ (reference sequence). The CDR3 runs to 14 residues. In nucleotides, the CDR3 is TGTGCCAGCAGTCGATATGGGGGTGGAGATACGCAGTATTTT. Its protein is CASSRYGGGDTQYF.

Concerning this clonotype: Germline and junction disagree at one end, which may indicate a read error. This chain joins TRBV3-1 and TRBJ2-3; D is ambiguous. Germline V lookup: CDR1 LGHDT, CDR2 YNNKEL (reference sequence). This CDR3 comprises 12 residues. In nucleotides, the CDR3 is TGTGCCAGTAGCCATGCGCCAGATACGCAGTATTTT. It translates to CASSHAPDTQYF.

CDR3 in amino acids: CSADRGRETQYF. The CDR3 nucleotides are TGCAGTGCCGACAGGGGAAGGGAGACCCAGTACTTC. J is TRBJ2-5 and V is TRBV20-1, with 8 positions matching TRBD1. The CDR3 consists of 12 residues. Unmatched junction bases numbered 5, after V lost 6 bases and J lost 5 bases. Germline assignment: CDR1 DFQATT and CDR2 SNEGSKA (reference sequence).

This clonotype came up a few times. The V gene is TRBV7-9, the J gene TRBJ1-1; D ambiguous. From germline, CDR1 is SEHNR and CDR2 FQNEAQ (reference sequence). Trimming removed 7 bases from V and 0 bases from J, with 15 bases in between. CDR3 length: 15 amino acids. In nucleotides, the CDR3 is TGTGCCAGCACTCCAGGAGTTCGGCTGAACACTGAAGCTTTCTTT. It is translated as CASTPGVRLNTEAFF.

The chain links TRBV5-8 to TRBJ2-7; a weak D match, TRBD1 (6 bases). Germline V gene data show CDR1 as SGHTS and CDR2 as YDEGEE. The CDR3 length is 13 residues. Trimming removed 4 bases at V and 4 bases at J, with 12 bases between. The CDR3 DNA reads TGTGCCAGCAGCCGAGACGACAGGTACGAGCAGTACGTC. Its protein product is CASSRDDRYEQYV.

The chain combines TRBV13 with TRBJ2-7; 9 bases agree with TRBD2. Germline CDR1 reads PRHDT; CDR2 reads FYEKMQ (reference sequence). The CDR3 sequence is 14 residues long. Trimming took 0 bases from V and 6 from J; bases not matched to a gene: 3. CDR3 bases: TGTGCCAGCAGCTTAGGCCGACTAGCGGCCGAGCAGTACTTC. Translation gives CASSLGRLAAEQYF.

This clonotype was seen a handful of times. The V call is TRBV7-2, the J call TRBJ1-2; the D gene is possibly TRBD1 (5 bases). The germline V and J ends were trimmed by 5 bases and 3 bases, with 16 bases remaining between them. The CDR3 has 15 amino acids. Germline lookup yields CDR1 SGHTA and CDR2 FQGNSA. For the CDR3, the DNA is TGTGCCAGCAGCCCTACAGGCTCGCCCTACTATGGCTACACCTTC. Protein sequence: CASSPTGSPYYGYTF.

This chain connects TRBV10-3 to TRBJ2-3; D possibly corresponds to TRBD2 (6 bases). V was cut by 11 bases and J by 0 bases, with 9 bases left in between. The CDR3 runs to 12 residues. CDR1 is ENHRY and CDR2 is SYGVKD in the germline V gene. CDR3 sequence: CASAGSTDTQYF. The CDR3, as DNA: TGTGCCTCCGCGGGGAGCACAGATACGCAGTATTTT.

The chain recombines TRBV5-6 with TRBJ2-2, with D possibly TRBD1 on 6 matching bases. The length of the CDR3 is 13 residues. V was clipped by 7 bases and J by 1 base, with 8 bases between them. From germline, CDR1 is SGHDT and CDR2 YYEEEE. The CDR3 spells CASRQVNTGELFF. The CDR3 bases are TGTGCCAGCCGACAGGTGAACACCGGGGAGCTGTTTTTT.

This clonotype has only a few counts. The chain couples TRBV29-1 to TRBJ1-2; 7 nucleotides agree with TRBD1. This CDR3 region has 14 residues. In germline, CDR1 is SQVTM, CDR2 ANQGSEA. V shed 5 bases, J shed 4 bases, and the junction held 10 bases outside the gene matches. DNA for the CDR3: TGCAGCGTTACACCCTCGTCAGGGGGCTATGGCTACACCTTC. It encodes CSVTPSSGGYGYTF. The full variable domain, in which reference TRBV29-1 and TRBJ1-2 provide the parts outside the CDR3, is SAVISQKPSRDICQRGTSLTIQCQVDSQVTMMFWYRQQPGQSLTLIATANQGSEATYESGFVIDKFPISRPNLTFSTLTVSNMSPEDSSIYLCSVTPSSGGYGYTFGSGTRLTVV.

This chain links TRBV6-1 with TRBJ1-2; 10 bases align to TRBD1. Germline loops: CDR1 MNHNS, CDR2 SASEGT. J gave up 7 bases and V 8 bases, and 13 bases lay outside the gene matches. The CDR3 covers 15 residues. Here the CDR3 DNA reads TGTGCCAGCGCGTCGATGGGACAGGGGACGGGTGGCTACACCTTC. This sequence encodes CASASMGQGTGGYTF.

This clonotype has just a few counts. The rearrangement uses TRBV5-1 and TRBJ2-2; possibly TRBD2 for D (6 bases). V lost 4 bases and J 6 bases, leaving 19 bases between the germline ends. Germline loops: CDR1 SGHRS, CDR2 YFSETQ. This CDR3 is 16 amino acids long. CDR3 region: CASSKTGGEGPGELFF. As DNA, the CDR3 is TGCGCCAGCAGCAAAACAGGCGGGGAAGGGCCCGGGGAGCTGTTTTTT.

This clonotype appeared a few times. The gene calls are TRBV10-3 and TRBJ2-1; unclear D gene. The V gene lost 4 bases and the J gene lost 11 bases, with 15 bases spanning the gap. CDR1 is ENHRY, CDR2 SYGVKD, per germline. There are 13 residues in the CDR3. CDR3 nucleotides: TGTGCCATCAGTGCCTCCGAGTATTCTAAGCAGTTCTTC. It is translated as CAISASEYSKQFF.

This sequence joins TRBV18 and TRBJ1-1; 8 nucleotides match TRBD1. V shed 6 bases, J shed 3 bases, and the junction held 9 bases outside the gene matches. The germline CDR1 and CDR2 sequences are KGHSH and LQKENI. This CDR3 is 15 amino acids long. The CDR3 DNA is TGTGCCAGCTCCCCAGTGCAGGGGGCGCACACTGAAGCTTTCTTT. It is translated as CASSPVQGAHTEAFF.

This chain connects TRBV15 to TRBJ1-5; tentative D call: TRBD1 (5 bases). Trimming cost V 2 bases and J 5 bases, with 13 bases left between them. Germline loops: CDR1 LNHNV, CDR2 YYDKDF (reference sequence). CDR3 length: 15 residues. CDR3 region: CATSRSKGLDQPQHF. CDR3 sequence (DNA): TGTGCCACCAGCAGATCGAAGGGGCTTGATCAGCCCCAGCATTTT. Full variable domain (remainder filled in from reference TRBV15 and TRBJ1-5): DAMVIQNPRYQVTQFGKPVTLSCSQTLNHNVMYWYQQKSSQAPKLLFHYYDKDFNNEADTPDNFQSRRPNTSFCFLDIRSPGLGDTAMYLCATSRSKGLDQPQHFGDGTRLSIL.

The sample holds a few counts of this clonotype. The genes are TRBV25-1 and TRBJ1-2, with TRBD1 matching over 8 bases. Germline V gives CDR1 MGHDK, CDR2 SYGVNS. The CDR3 is 15 amino acids. The trim removed 4 bases at V and 0 bases at J, leaving 4 bases unmatched. The CDR3 DNA is TGTGCCAGCAGTGGACAGGGGTCAGCTAACTATGGCTACACCTTC. The encoded protein is CASSGQGSANYGYTF.